These 27 T cell receptor beta chains were sequenced from one sample in a study of cytomegalovirus exposure and HLA in healthy donors. Both 60 Vbeta primers and 13 Jbeta primers went into the PCR. TCRdb's copy holds only in-frame clones and misses some; the assay was immunoSEQ multiplex PCR. This table holds about 150,000 clones, over 60% found once. The sequencing input was PBMCs. Receptor source: a man between 35 and 55 years old in good health and CMV-seropositive.

This clone was detected only a few times. Additional DNA sequences in this sample encode the identical CDR3. The chain joins TRBV2 to TRBJ2-5; 9 bases agree with TRBD2. The V gene end was trimmed by 6 bases and the J gene end by 2 bases; junction bases not matched to a gene: 4. Germline CDR1 is SNHLY and CDR2 is FYNNEI. The CDR3 loop spans 14 amino acids. This CDR3 is CASSRTSAQETQYF. The CDR3 bases are TGTGCCAGCAGCAGGACTAGCGCTCAAGAGACCCAGTACTTC.

In this sample, this clone turned up once. J is TRBJ1-1 and V is TRBV5-1; D remains unclear. CDR1 SGHRS and CDR2 YFSETQ come from the germline V gene. This CDR3 contains 13 residues. V gave up 4 bases and J gave up 4 bases, with 11 bases separating them. The CDR3 sequence is CASSDQTGTEAFF. The CDR3 bases are TGCGCCAGCAGCGACCAGACGGGCACTGAAGCTTTCTTT.

The chain couples TRBV2 to TRBJ2-2; D remains ambiguous. V shed 11 bases and J shed 3 bases, with 4 bases lying between them. CDR1 and CDR2 (germline): SNHLY, FYNNEI. The CDR3 has 10 amino acids. The CDR3 is CAVYTGELFF. The DNA of the CDR3 is TGTGCCGTATACACCGGGGAGCTGTTTTTT.

This clone has a single count. The V call is TRBV9, the J call TRBJ1-3; D call uncertain. In germline, CDR1 is SGDLS, CDR2 YYNGEE. V was cut by 0 bases and J by 7 bases, with 14 bases left in between. CDR3 size: 15 residues. In nucleotides, the CDR3 is TGTGCCAGCAGCGTAGAGGCAGGCCTGTCCAACACCATATATTTT. Protein product: CASSVEAGLSNTIYF. Looking up the rest from reference TRBV9 and TRBJ1-3 gives the full variable domain: DSGVTQTPKHLITATGQRVTLRCSPRSGDLSVYWYQQSLDQGLQFLIQYYNGEERAKGNILERFSAQQFPDLHSELNLSSLELGDSALYFCASSVEAGLSNTIYFGEGSWLTVV.

The chain is built from TRBV5-4 and TRBJ2-2, with 7 bases that match TRBD2. Germline assignment: CDR1 SGHNT and CDR2 YYREEE (reference sequence). J was trimmed by 2 bases and V by 2 bases; bases with no gene match: 3. The CDR3 has 15 amino acids. CDR3 bases: TGTGCCAGCAGCTTCGGGGGGAGTAACACCGGGGAGCTGTTTTTT. It yields the protein CASSFGGSNTGELFF. Supplemented by reference TRBV5-4 and TRBJ2-2, the full variable domain reads ETGVTQSPTHLIKTRGQQVTLRCSSQSGHNTVSWYQQALGQGPQFIFQYYREEENGRGNFPPRFSGLQFPNYSSELNVNALELDDSALYLCASSFGGSNTGELFFGEGSRLTVL.

The rearrangement uses TRBV19 and TRBJ1-5, with a possible D match to TRBD1 (5 bases). V was cut by 1 base and J by 5 bases, with 15 bases left in between. The germline gives CDR1 LNHDA, CDR2 SQIVND (reference sequence). The CDR3 runs 16 residues. CDR3 residues: CASSIAGQGIDQPQHF. CDR3 bases: TGTGCCAGTAGTATAGCCGGGCAGGGAATCGATCAGCCCCAGCATTTT.

The CDR3 nucleotides are TGTGCCAGCAGCTCCAGCGGGAGCACAGATACGCAGTATTTT. Translation: CASSSSGSTDTQYF. This chain connects TRBV7-9 to TRBJ2-3; TRBD2 is a possible D gene (6 bases). Trimming cost V 4 bases and J 0 bases, with 8 bases left between them. CDR3 length: 14 residues. Germline V lookup: CDR1 SEHNR, CDR2 FQNEAQ (reference sequence).

This chain uses TRBV4-3 with TRBJ1-2; TRBD1 might be the D (5 bases). CDR3 size: 14 residues. Germline-derived CDR1 and CDR2 are LGHNA and YSLEER. The germline V and J ends were trimmed by 4 bases and 5 bases, with 14 bases remaining between them. The CDR3 spells CASSPSWGVYGYTF. The CDR3 coding sequence is TGCGCCAGCAGCCCCTCGTGGGGGGTTTATGGCTACACCTTC.

The chain employs TRBV18 and TRBJ2-5; D might be TRBD1 (6 bases). The CDR3 is 14 amino acids. V was cut by 6 bases and J by 5 bases, with 16 bases left in between. Per the germline V gene, CDR1 is KGHSH and CDR2 is LQKENI. CDR3 residues: CASSQQQGRETQYF. The DNA of the CDR3 is TGTGCCAGCTCCCAGCAACAGGGTCGGGAGACCCAGTACTTC. Full variable domain (missing parts from reference TRBV18 and TRBJ2-5): NAGVMQNPRHLVRRRGQEARLRCSPMKGHSHVYWYRQLPEEGLKFMVYLQKENIIDESGMPKERFSAEFPKEGPSILRIQQVVRGDSAAYFCASSQQQGRETQYFGPGTRLLVL.

The chain joins TRBV18 to TRBJ1-4, with 9 bases lining up with TRBD1. CDR1 and CDR2 (germline): KGHSH, LQKENI. There are 15 residues in the CDR3. With 4 bases clipped from V and 8 bases from J, the junction kept 8 bases outside the gene matches. The CDR3 DNA follows: TGTGCCAGCTCACTACAGGGGGCGAATCGGGAAAAACTGTTTTTT. Translating it yields CASSLQGANREKLFF.

This clone was detected only once. The chain couples TRBV28 to TRBJ2-3; TRBD1 agrees at 8 bases. Unmatched junction bases numbered 4, after V lost 4 bases and J lost 1 base. Germline V gives CDR1 MDHEN, CDR2 SYDVKM. The CDR3 runs 15 residues. The CDR3 here is CASSSGGSGTDTQYF. The CDR3 DNA is TGTGCCAGCAGTTCAGGGGGCAGTGGCACAGATACGCAGTATTTT.

V and J are TRBV19 and TRBJ1-5; D is possibly TRBD1 (6 bases). Trimming left V 4 bases short and J 2 bases short, with 15 bases between. The CDR3 is 16 residues long. The germline gives CDR1 LNHDA, CDR2 SQIVND (reference sequence). Here the CDR3 DNA reads TGTGCCAGTAGTACTACCCGACAGGTTGGCAATCAGCCCCAGCATTTT. Translation gives CASSTTRQVGNQPQHF.

The V and J genes are TRBV27 and TRBJ2-1; weak D call: TRBD2 (7 bases). Germline CDR1 MNHEY, CDR2 SMNVEV (reference sequence). This CDR3 comprises 14 residues. V dropped 4 bases and J dropped 2 bases, with 9 bases sitting between them. The CDR3 protein is CASSWGGAYNEQFF. DNA for the CDR3: TGTGCCAGCAGTTGGGGGGGCGCCTACAATGAGCAGTTCTTC.

This clone was detected once. The chain recombines TRBV5-1 with TRBJ1-2; 7 positions agree with TRBD1. Germline CDR1 and CDR2: SGHRS and YFSETQ. With V trimmed by 4 bases and J by 3 bases, 9 bases remained unmatched. The CDR3 is 15 amino acids. This chain's CDR3 is CASSLSPGTDYGYTF. Here the CDR3 DNA reads TGCGCCAGCAGCCTTTCGCCCGGGACAGACTATGGCTACACCTTC.

This clone occurred once. This sequence joins TRBV5-4 and TRBJ2-5; the D gene is possibly TRBD2 (5 bases). Germline CDR1 reads SGHNT; CDR2 reads YYREEE (reference sequence). The CDR3 contains 14 residues. Trimming pared 2 bases from V and 1 base from J, leaving 9 bases between. CDR3 nucleotides: TGTGCCAGCAGCTTACGAGGGTTCCAAGAGACCCAGTACTTC. Its translation: CASSLRGFQETQYF.

The chain employs TRBV6-1 and TRBJ2-3; perhaps TRBD1 as D (6 bases). This CDR3 comprises 16 residues. CDR1 is MNHNS, CDR2 SASEGT, per germline. Between the trimmed V and J ends, which lost 2 bases and 2 bases, there was a span of 14 bases. The CDR3 loop reads CASSEKSQGFTDTQYF. The CDR3 nucleotides are TGTGCCAGCAGTGAAAAGTCGCAGGGGTTCACAGATACGCAGTATTTT.

This rearrangement joins TRBV27 to TRBJ2-7; TRBD1 matches at 7 bases. This CDR3 has 18 residues. The V segment lost 0 bases and the J segment 1 base; nucleotides outside the gene matches: 12. Germline V gene data show CDR1 as MNHEY and CDR2 as SMNVEV (reference sequence). CDR3: CASSLSLPRTGDSYEQYF. As DNA, the CDR3 is TGTGCCAGCAGTTTATCCCTACCACGGACAGGCGATTCCTACGAGCAGTACTTC.

This chain uses TRBV2 with TRBJ2-1; TRBD1 is a possible D gene (5 bases). Germline V gives CDR1 SNHLY, CDR2 FYNNEI. V lost 11 bases and J lost 6, with 11 bases in between. The CDR3 loop spans 11 amino acids. The CDR3 DNA reads as TGTGCCTCTCCAAGGGGCAATGAGCAGTTCTTC. Amino acids: CASPRGNEQFF.

This clone was seen more than once but under ten times. The V call is TRBV15, the J call TRBJ2-5; possibly TRBD2 for D (5 bases). CDR1 LNHNV and CDR2 YYDKDF come from the germline V gene (reference sequence). The ends were cut back, 1 base at V and 1 base at J, with 7 bases in the middle. There are 14 residues in the CDR3. DNA of the CDR3: TGTGCCACCAGCAGAGGACTATCCCAAGAGACCCAGTACTTC. It specifies CATSRGLSQETQYF.

The gene calls are TRBV4-1 and TRBJ2-1; 8 positions agree with TRBD2. J lost 8 bases, V lost 1 base, and 10 bases had no gene match. Germline CDR1 reads MGHRA; CDR2 reads YSYEKL. This CDR3 has 16 residues. The CDR3: CASSQVGEREIDEQFF. The CDR3 DNA reads as TGCGCCAGCAGCCAAGTAGGTGAGCGGGAGATCGATGAGCAGTTCTTC.

V is TRBV28 and J is TRBJ1-4; D is uncertain. This CDR3 has 17 amino acids. The germline gives CDR1 MDHEN, CDR2 SYDVKM. V was clipped by 2 bases and J by 0 bases, with 13 bases between them. CDR3 DNA: TGTGCCAGCAGTTTAGGGCAGCTGATTACAACTAATGAAAAACTGTTTTTT. Translated: CASSLGQLITTNEKLFF. Looking up the rest from reference TRBV28 and TRBJ1-4 gives the full variable domain: DVKVTQSSRYLVKRTGEKVFLECVQDMDHENMFWYRQDPGLGLRLIYFSYDVKMKEKGDIPEGYSVSREKKERFSLILESASTNQTSMYLCASSLGQLITTNEKLFFGSGTQLSVL.

V is TRBV5-4 and J is TRBJ2-2; TRBD2 might be the D (5 bases). CDR1 and CDR2 from the germline V gene are SGHNT and YYREEE (reference sequence). The CDR3 loop spans 13 amino acids. Trimming took 3 bases from V and 5 from J, leaving 8 bases between them. This CDR3 reads CASSSPGTGELFF. The CDR3 DNA sequence: TGTGCCAGCAGCTCCCCGGGGACCGGGGAGCTGTTTTTT.

V gene TRBV7-8 combines with J gene TRBJ1-2; tentatively, D is TRBD1 (6 bases). The length of the CDR3 is 14 residues. The V gene lost 1 base and the J gene lost 6 bases, with 12 bases spanning the gap. CDR1 and CDR2 from the germline V gene are SGHVS and FQNEAQ. Written as DNA, the CDR3 is TGTGCCAGCAGCTTAGTAAGGACAGAAGATGGCTACACCTTC. Translating gives CASSLVRTEDGYTF.

This clone appeared once. The CDR3 sequence: CASSLASLSGYEQYF. In DNA, the CDR3 is TGTGCCAGCAGCTTAGCCAGCCTTAGCGGCTACGAGCAGTACTTC. This chain joins TRBV7-2 and TRBJ2-7, with D possibly being TRBD2 (6 bases). Looked up from germline, CDR1 is SGHTA and CDR2 is FQGNSA. V was shortened by 0 bases and J by 3 bases, with 12 bases between the two germline ends. The length of the CDR3 is 15 residues. The full variable domain, its missing parts supplied by reference TRBV7-2 and TRBJ2-7, is GAGVSQSPSNKVTEKGKDVELRCDPISGHTALYWYRQSLGQGLEFLIYFQGNSAPDKSGLPSDRFSAERTGGSVSTLTIQRTQQEDSAVYLCASSLASLSGYEQYFGPGTRLTVT.

The chain couples TRBV7-8 to TRBJ2-3, with 7 bases fitting TRBD2. Germline CDR1 is SGHVS and CDR2 is FQNEAQ. This CDR3 is 16 amino acids long. The V segment lost 2 bases and the J segment 2 bases; nucleotides outside the gene matches: 7. CDR3 DNA: TGTGCCAGCAGCTTACCTCCGGGACTACCCACAGATACGCAGTATTTT. Translation gives CASSLPPGLPTDTQYF.

This chain links TRBV14 with TRBJ2-5; TRBD1 agrees at 8 bases. This CDR3 spans 15 amino acids. The germline V gene has CDR1 SGHDN and CDR2 FVKESK. Trimming cost V 4 bases and J 4 bases; bases outside gene matches: 8. CDR3 residues: CASSPLQGVGETQYF. In nucleotides, the CDR3 is TGTGCCAGCAGCCCTTTACAGGGGGTCGGAGAGACCCAGTACTTC.

CDR3: CASSRPPGGNQPQHF. DNA for the CDR3: TGTGCCAGTAGTAGACCGCCAGGGGGCAATCAGCCCCAGCATTTT. This chain connects TRBV19 to TRBJ1-5, with a tentative D call TRBD1 (6 bases). This CDR3 is 15 amino acids long. Germline V gives CDR1 LNHDA, CDR2 SQIVND (reference sequence). Deletions cut 4 bases from V and 2 bases from J, with 12 bases between. The full variable domain, with the rest looked up from reference TRBV19 and TRBJ1-5, is DGGITQSPKYLFRKEGQNVTLSCEQNLNHDAMYWYRQDPGQGLRLIYYSQIVNDFQKGDIAEGYSVSREKKESFPLTVTSAQKNPTAFYLCASSRPPGGNQPQHFGDGTRLSIL.